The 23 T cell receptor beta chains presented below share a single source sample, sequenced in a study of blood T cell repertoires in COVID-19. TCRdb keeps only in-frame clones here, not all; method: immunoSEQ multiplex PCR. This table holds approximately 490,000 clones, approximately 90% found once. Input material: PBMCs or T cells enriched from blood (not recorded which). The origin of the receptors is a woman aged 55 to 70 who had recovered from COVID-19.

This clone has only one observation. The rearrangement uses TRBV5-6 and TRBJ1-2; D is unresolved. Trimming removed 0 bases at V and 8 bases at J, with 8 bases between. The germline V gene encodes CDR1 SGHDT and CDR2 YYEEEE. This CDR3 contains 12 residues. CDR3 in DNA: TGTGCCAGCAGCTTGGGAGGGTACGGCTACACCTTC. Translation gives CASSLGGYGYTF. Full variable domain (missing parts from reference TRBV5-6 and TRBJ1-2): DAGVTQSPTHLIKTRGQQVTLRCSPKSGHDTVSWYQQALGQGPQFIFQYYEEEERQRGNFPDRFSGHQFPNYSSELNVNALLLGDSALYLCASSLGGYGYTFGSGTRLTVV.

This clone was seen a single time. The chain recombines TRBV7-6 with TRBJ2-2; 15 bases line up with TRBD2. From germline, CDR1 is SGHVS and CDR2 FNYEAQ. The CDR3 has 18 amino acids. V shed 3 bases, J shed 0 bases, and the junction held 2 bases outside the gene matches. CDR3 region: CASSFGLAGGPNTGELFF. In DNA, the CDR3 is TGTGCCAGCAGCTTCGGACTAGCGGGGGGGCCGAACACCGGGGAGCTGTTTTTT. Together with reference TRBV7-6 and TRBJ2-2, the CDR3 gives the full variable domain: GAGVSQSPRYKVTKRGQDVALRCDPISGHVSLYWYRQALGQGPEFLTYFNYEAQQDKSGLPNDRFSAERPEGSISTLTIQRTEQRDSAMYRCASSFGLAGGPNTGELFFGEGSRLTVL.

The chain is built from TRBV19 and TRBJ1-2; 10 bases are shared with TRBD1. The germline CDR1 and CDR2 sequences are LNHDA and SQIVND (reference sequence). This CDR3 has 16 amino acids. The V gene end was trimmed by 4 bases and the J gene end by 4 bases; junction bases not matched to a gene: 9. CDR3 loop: CASSSRDRGSAYGYTF. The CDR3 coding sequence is TGTGCCAGTAGTAGCCGGGACAGGGGTTCGGCCTATGGCTACACCTTC.

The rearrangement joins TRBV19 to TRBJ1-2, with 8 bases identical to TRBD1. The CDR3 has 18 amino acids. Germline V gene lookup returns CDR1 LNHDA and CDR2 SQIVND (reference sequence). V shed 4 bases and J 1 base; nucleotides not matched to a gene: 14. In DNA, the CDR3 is TGTGCCAGTAGTACCCTCTTGACAGGGGCGAAATTTAACTATGGCTACACCTTC. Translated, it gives CASSTLLTGAKFNYGYTF. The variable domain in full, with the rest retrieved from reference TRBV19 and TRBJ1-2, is DGGITQSPKYLFRKEGQNVTLSCEQNLNHDAMYWYRQDPGQGLRLIYYSQIVNDFQKGDIAEGYSVSREKKESFPLTVTSAQKNPTAFYLCASSTLLTGAKFNYGYTFGSGTRLTVV.

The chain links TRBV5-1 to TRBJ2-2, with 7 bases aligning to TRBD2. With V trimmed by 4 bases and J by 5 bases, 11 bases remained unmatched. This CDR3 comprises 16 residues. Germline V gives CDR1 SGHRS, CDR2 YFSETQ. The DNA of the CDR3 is TGCGCCAGCAGCCTACGGACTAGTGGGTTGACCGGGGAGCTGTTTTTT. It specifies CASSLRTSGLTGELFF.

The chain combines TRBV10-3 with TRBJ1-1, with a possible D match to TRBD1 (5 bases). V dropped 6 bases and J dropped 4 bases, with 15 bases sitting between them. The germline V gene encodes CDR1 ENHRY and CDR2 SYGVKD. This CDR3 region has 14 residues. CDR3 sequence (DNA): TGTGCCATCAGGGGCCCCCTAGGGGTCACTGAAGCTTTCTTT. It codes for CAIRGPLGVTEAFF.

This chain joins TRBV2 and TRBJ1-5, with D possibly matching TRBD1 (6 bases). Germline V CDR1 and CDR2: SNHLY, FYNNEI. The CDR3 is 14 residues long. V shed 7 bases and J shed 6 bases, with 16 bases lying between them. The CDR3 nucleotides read TGTGCCAGCACCCGAGGGGGGGCAGGTCAGCCCCAGCATTTT. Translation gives CASTRGGAGQPQHF.

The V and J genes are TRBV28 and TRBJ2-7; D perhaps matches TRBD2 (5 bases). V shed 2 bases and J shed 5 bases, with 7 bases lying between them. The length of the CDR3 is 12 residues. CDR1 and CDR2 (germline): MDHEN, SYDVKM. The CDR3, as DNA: TGTGCCAGCAGTTTAGGGGAGAACGAGCAGTACTTC. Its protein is CASSLGENEQYF.

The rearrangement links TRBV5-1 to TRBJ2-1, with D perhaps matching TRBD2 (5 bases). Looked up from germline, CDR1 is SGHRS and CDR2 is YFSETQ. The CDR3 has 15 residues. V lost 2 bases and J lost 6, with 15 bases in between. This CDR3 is CASSFISIRGNEQFF. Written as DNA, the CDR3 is TGCGCCAGCAGCTTCATCTCGATTCGGGGCAATGAGCAGTTCTTC.

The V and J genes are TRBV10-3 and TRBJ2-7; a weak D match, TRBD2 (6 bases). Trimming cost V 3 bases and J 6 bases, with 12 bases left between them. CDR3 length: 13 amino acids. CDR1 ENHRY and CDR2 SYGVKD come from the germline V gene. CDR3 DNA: TGTGCCATCAGTGATGGGAAAGCGGGCGAGCAGTACTTC. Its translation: CAISDGKAGEQYF.

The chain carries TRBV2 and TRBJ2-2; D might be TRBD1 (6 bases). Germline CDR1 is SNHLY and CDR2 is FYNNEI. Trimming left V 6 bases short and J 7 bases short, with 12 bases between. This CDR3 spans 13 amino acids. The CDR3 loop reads CASSGTLGGELFF. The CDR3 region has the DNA TGTGCCAGCAGCGGGACATTGGGCGGGGAGCTGTTTTTT.

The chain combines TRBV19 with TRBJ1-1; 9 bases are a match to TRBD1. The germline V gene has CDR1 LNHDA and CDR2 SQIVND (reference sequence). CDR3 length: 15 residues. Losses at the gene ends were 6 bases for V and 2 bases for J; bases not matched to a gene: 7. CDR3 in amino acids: CASSSQGAFNTEAFF. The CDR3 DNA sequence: TGTGCCAGTAGCTCACAGGGGGCGTTCAACACTGAAGCTTTCTTT.

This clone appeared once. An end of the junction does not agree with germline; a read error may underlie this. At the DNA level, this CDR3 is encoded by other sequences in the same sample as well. The CDR3 nucleotides read TGCGCCAGTAGCTTGGGACAGGGCGAAAACTATGGCTACACCTTC. It is translated as CASSLGQGENYGYTF. J is TRBJ1-2 and V is TRBV5-1; 9 nucleotides align to TRBD1. Germline V gene sequence: CDR1 SGHRS, CDR2 YFSETQ. The CDR3 spans 15 residues.

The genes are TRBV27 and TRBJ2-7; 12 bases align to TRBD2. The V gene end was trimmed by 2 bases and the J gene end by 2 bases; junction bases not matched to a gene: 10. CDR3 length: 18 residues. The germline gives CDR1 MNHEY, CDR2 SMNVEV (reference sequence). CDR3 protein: CASSLRSSSGGAAYEQYF. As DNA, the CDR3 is TGTGCCAGCAGTTTACGAAGTTCTAGCGGGGGGGCGGCCTACGAGCAGTACTTC.

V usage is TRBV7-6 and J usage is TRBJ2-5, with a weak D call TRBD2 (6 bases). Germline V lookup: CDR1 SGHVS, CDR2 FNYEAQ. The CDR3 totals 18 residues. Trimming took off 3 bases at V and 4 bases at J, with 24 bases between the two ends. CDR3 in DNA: TGTGCCAGCAGCTTGGGGCTAGGTCGAGGTCCGGGGGTAGAGACCCAGTACTTC. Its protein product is CASSLGLGRGPGVETQYF.

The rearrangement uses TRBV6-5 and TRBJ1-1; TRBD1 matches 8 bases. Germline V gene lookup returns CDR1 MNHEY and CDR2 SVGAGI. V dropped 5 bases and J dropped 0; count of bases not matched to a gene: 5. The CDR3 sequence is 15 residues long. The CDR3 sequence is CASSPRQGMNTEAFF. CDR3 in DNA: TGTGCCAGCAGTCCCAGACAGGGGATGAACACTGAAGCTTTCTTT.

The CDR3 protein is CASSFGQGREGYGYTF. The CDR3 DNA follows: TGTGCCAGCTCTTTCGGACAGGGGAGGGAAGGCTATGGCTACACCTTC. This sequence joins TRBV18 and TRBJ1-2; 9 nucleotides align to TRBD1. The V and J ends lost 6 bases and 4 bases, in that order; junction bases with no gene match: 12. Germline-derived CDR1 and CDR2 are KGHSH and LQKENI. CDR3 size: 16 residues.

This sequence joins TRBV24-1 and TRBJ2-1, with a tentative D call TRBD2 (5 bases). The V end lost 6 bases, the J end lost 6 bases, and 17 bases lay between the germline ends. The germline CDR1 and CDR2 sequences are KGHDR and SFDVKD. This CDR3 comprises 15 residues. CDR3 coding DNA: TGTGCCACCAGTAGTCGAGAGGACTCCGCCAATGAGCAGTTCTTC. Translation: CATSSREDSANEQFF.

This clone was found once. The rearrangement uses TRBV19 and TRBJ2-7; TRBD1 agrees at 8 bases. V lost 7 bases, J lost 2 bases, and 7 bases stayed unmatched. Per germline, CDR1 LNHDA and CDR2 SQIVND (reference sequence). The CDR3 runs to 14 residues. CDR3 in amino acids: CASKPRGQAYEQYF. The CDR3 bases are TGTGCCAGTAAACCCCGGGGACAGGCCTACGAGCAGTACTTC.

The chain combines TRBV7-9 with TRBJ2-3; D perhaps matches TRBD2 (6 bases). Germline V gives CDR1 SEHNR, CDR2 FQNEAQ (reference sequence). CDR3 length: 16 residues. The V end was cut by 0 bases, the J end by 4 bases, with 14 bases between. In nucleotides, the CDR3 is TGTGCCAGCAGCTTAGCCTGGCGGGGTCTAGCAGATACGCAGTATTTT. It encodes CASSLAWRGLADTQYF.

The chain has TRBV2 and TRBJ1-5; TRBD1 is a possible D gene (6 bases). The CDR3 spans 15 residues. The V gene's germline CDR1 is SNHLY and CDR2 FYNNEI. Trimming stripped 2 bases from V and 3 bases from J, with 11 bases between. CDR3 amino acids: CASSELGQLNQPQHF. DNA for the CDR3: TGTGCCAGCAGTGAACTAGGACAGCTCAATCAGCCCCAGCATTTT.

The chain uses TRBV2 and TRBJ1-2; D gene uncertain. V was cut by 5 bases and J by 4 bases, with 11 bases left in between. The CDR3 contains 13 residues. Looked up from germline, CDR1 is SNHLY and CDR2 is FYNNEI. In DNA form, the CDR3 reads TGTGCCAGCAGTACCGCGACACGCTATGGCTACACCTTC. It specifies CASSTATRYGYTF.

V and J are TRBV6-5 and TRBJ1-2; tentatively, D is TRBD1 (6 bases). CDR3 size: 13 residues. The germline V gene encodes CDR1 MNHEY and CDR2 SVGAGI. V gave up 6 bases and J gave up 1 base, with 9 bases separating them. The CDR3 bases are TGTGCCAGCAGGCCGGGACATAACTATGGCTACACCTTC. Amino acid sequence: CASRPGHNYGYTF.